The following is a TCR beta chain sequence with its context. This entry belongs to a study of human T cells and chemical hapten exposure. Overall study context: Small pooled library volume differences mainly caused per-sample TCR yield variation.

V was shortened by 8 bases and J by 0 bases, with 17 bases between the two germline ends. The CDR3 contains 16 residues. In germline, CDR1 is SQVTM, CDR2 ANQGSEA. The time point: patch test 3, about 24 weeks after DPC sensitization. Treatment specified: therapeutic diphenylcyclopropenone sensitization with weekly scalp DPC. In the original workflow: TCR counts had a median of about 100,000 per sample and spanned about 23,224 to 690,600. TCRdb independently ran MiXCR on the RACE reads; one entry per CDR3 protein. None of the V and J calls come from the authors' own analysis; TCRdb made them. The table has some 180,000 distinct CDR3 sequences, approximately 24% seen once.

Material: whole blood, obtained in connection with sensitization to the hapten diphenylcyclopropenone (DPC). V is TRBV29-1 and J is TRBJ2-6, with D perhaps matching TRBD1 (7 bases). This clonotype was obtained from a woman aged 40 to 55 with alopecia areata. Some clones in this sample may be carry-over from other donors' samples. This CDR3 is CSYSGQASSGANVLTF. CDR3 nucleotide sequence: TGCAGCTATAGCGGACAGGCGAGCTCTGGGGCCAACGTCCTGACTTTC.